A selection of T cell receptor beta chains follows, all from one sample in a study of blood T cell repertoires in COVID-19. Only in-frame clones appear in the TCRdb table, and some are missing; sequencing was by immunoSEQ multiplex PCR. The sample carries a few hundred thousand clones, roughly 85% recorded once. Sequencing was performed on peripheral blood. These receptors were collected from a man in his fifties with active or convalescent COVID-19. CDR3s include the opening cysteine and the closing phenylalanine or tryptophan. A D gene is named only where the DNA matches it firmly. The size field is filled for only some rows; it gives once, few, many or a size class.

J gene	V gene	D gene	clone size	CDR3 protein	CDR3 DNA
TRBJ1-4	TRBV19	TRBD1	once	CASGYRGLLNEKLFF	TGTGCCAGTGGCTACAGGGGGCTCCTTAATGAAAAACTGTTTTTT
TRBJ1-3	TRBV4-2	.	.	CASSQARGGNTIYF	TGTGCCAGCAGCCAGGCCAGGGGTGGAAACACCATATATTTT
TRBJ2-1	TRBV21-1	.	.	CASSKPLDDPGLRNEQFF	TGTGCCAGCAGCAAACCACTCGATGATCCGGGTTTGAGAAATGAGCAGTTCTTC
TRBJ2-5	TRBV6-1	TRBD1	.	CASSEVTGGGRETQYF	TGTGCCAGCAGTGAAGTGACAGGGGGCGGACGAGAGACCCAGTACTTC
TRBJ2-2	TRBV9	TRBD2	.	CASSVVPSGSTGELFF	TGTGCCAGCAGCGTAGTCCCTAGCGGGAGCACCGGGGAGCTGTTTTTT
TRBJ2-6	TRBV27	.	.	CASSRQVIGANVLTF	TGTGCCAGCTCCCGACAGGTCATTGGGGCCAACGTCCTGACTTTC
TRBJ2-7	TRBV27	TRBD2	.	CASSTLPGTSAYFEQYF	TGTGCCAGCAGCACCCTACCCGGGACTAGCGCTTATTTCGAGCAGTACTTC
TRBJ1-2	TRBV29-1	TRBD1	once	CSAGGGAGGYTF	TGCAGCGCCGGAGGGGGCGCGGGAGGCTACACCTTC
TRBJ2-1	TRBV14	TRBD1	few	CASSRGQGVMSSYNEQFF	TGTGCCAGCAGCCGGGGACAGGGGGTAATGAGCTCCTACAATGAGCAGTTCTTC
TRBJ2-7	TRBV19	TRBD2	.	CASSTFSGAYEQYF	TGTGCCAGTAGCACGTTTAGCGGGGCCTACGAGCAGTACTTC
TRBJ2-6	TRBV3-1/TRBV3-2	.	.	CASSQPGSSGANVLTF	TGTGCCAGCAGCCAGCCGGGTAGTTCTGGGGCCAACGTCCTGACTTTC
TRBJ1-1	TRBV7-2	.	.	CATHFASGTEAFF	TGTGCCACCCACTTCGCATCAGGGACTGAAGCTTTCTTT
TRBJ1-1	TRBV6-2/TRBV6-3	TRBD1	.	CASSYLGGSRDRAGNTEAFF	TGTGCCAGCAGTTATCTGGGCGGGTCCCGGGACAGGGCCGGGAACACTGAAGCTTTCTTT